The present TCR beta chain was sequenced within a study of T cell responses to AZD1222 COVID-19 vaccine. With regard to this clone: Its antigen is unidentified.

This CDR3 spans 11 amino acids. Trimming stripped 5 bases from V and 5 bases from J, with 6 bases between. The data were produced by immunoSEQ multiplex PCR, yet TCRdb's version contains in-frame clones alone and is incomplete. The profile shows more than 95,000 clones, approximately 93% of them singletons. Study-level results: Along spike, vaccine-associated CD4 TCRs were found throughout, with dominance at 160-218 and 743-854. It should be noted that donors were predominantly white British and more often female, and clonal diversity was possibly underestimated.

Sequenced material: peripheral blood, taken on day 0 of AZD1222 vaccination. The TCR comes from an adult in good health. V is TRBV12-3 or TRBV12-4 and J is TRBJ1-2; D is unresolved. The CDR3 here is CASSVTYGYTF. CDR3 bases: TGTGCCAGCAGTGTCACATATGGCTACACCTTC.